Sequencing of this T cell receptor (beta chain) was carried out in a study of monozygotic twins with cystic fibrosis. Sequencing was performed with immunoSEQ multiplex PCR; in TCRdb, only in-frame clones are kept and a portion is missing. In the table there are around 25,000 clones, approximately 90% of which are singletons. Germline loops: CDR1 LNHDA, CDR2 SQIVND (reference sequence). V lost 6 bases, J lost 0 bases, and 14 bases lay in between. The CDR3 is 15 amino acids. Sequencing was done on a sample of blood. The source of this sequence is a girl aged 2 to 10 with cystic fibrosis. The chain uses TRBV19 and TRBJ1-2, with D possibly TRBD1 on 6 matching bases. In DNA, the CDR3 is TGTGCCAGTAGCCCACAGGGAACCGCTAACTATGGCTACACCTTC. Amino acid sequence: CASSPQGTANYGYTF. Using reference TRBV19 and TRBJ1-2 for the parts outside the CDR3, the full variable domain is DGGITQSPKYLFRKEGQNVTLSCEQNLNHDAMYWYRQDPGQGLRLIYYSQIVNDFQKGDIAEGYSVSREKKESFPLTVTSAQKNPTAFYLCASSPQGTANYGYTFGSGTRLTVV.